This entry lists 27 T cell receptor beta chains sequenced from one sample in a study of blood T cell repertoires in COVID-19. Sequenced by immunoSEQ multiplex PCR; TCRdb stores in-frame clones only, minus some. Of tens of thousands of clones listed, 89% are singletons. The material sequenced was peripheral blood. Receptors were obtained from a woman in her fifties or sixties with active COVID-19.

The chain links TRBV7-3 to TRBJ2-2; 10 positions match TRBD2. V was pared by 5 bases and J by 15 bases, with 9 bases of the junction left unmatched. Per germline, CDR1 SGHTA and CDR2 FQGTGA. The CDR3 sequence is 13 residues long. The CDR3 is CASSLLSGGLLFF. The CDR3 DNA follows: TGTGCCAGCAGCCTCCTTAGCGGGGGGTTGTTGTTTTTT.

V is TRBV13 and J is TRBJ2-5; D not resolved. Per the germline V gene, CDR1 is PRHDT and CDR2 is FYEKMQ (reference sequence). V lost 5 bases and J lost 5, with 6 bases in between. The CDR3 is 11 residues long. Here the CDR3 reads CASSARETQYF. DNA of the CDR3: TGTGCCAGCAGCGCCAGGGAGACCCAGTACTTC.

The V gene is TRBV6-6, the J gene TRBJ1-5, with D possibly being TRBD1 (5 bases). The CDR3 loop spans 17 amino acids. V lost 5 bases, J lost 0 bases, and 17 bases lay in between. Germline CDR1 is MNHNY and CDR2 is SVGAGI (reference sequence). CDR3 residues: CASSPQGGPYSNQPQHF. Here the CDR3 DNA reads TGTGCCAGCAGTCCCCAGGGAGGCCCTTATAGCAATCAGCCCCAGCATTTT.

The V gene is TRBV4-3, the J gene TRBJ1-1; TRBD1 aligns across 8 bases. CDR1 and CDR2 from the germline V gene are LGHNA and YSLEER. The V segment lost 0 bases and the J segment 2 bases; nucleotides outside the gene matches: 5. The CDR3 has 16 amino acids. The CDR3 loop reads CASSQEQGAENTEAFF. The CDR3 DNA is TGCGCCAGCAGCCAAGAGCAGGGGGCGGAAAACACTGAAGCTTTCTTT.

This chain connects TRBV19 to TRBJ2-1; D unclear. The V end was cut by 4 bases, the J end by 9 bases, with 25 bases between. The length of the CDR3 is 17 residues. Germline V CDR1 and CDR2: LNHDA, SQIVND (reference sequence). CDR3 DNA: TGTGCCAGTAGTAAATTCTTGCGATCACCCCGTAGTGGTGAGCAGTTCTTC. Translated, it gives CASSKFLRSPRSGEQFF.

The chain uses TRBV19 and TRBJ2-3, with D tentatively TRBD2 (5 bases). Trimming took off 9 bases at V and 5 bases at J, with 12 bases between the two ends. The length of the CDR3 is 12 residues. The germline V gene has CDR1 LNHDA and CDR2 SQIVND (reference sequence). CDR3 coding DNA: TGTGCCAGCAGAGGGATCATAGATACGCAGTATTTT. Translating gives CASRGIIDTQYF.

This chain uses TRBV6-5 with TRBJ1-4; the D gene is possibly TRBD1 (5 bases). The CDR3 totals 12 residues. V was trimmed by 4 bases and J by 7 bases, leaving 7 bases between them. Germline V lookup: CDR1 MNHEY, CDR2 SVGAGI. CDR3 residues: CASSSGIEKLFF. The CDR3 nucleotides are TGTGCCAGCAGTTCAGGGATTGAAAAACTGTTTTTT.

This clone was observed a single time. Written as DNA, the CDR3 is TGTGCCAGCAGCTTAGACGGGGGCTCCTACAATGAGCAGTTCTTC. It is translated as CASSLDGGSYNEQFF. The V gene is TRBV7-9, the J gene TRBJ2-1, with TRBD2 as a possible D gene (6 bases). V lost 1 base and J lost 0, with 7 bases in between. The CDR3 runs to 15 residues. Germline V CDR1 and CDR2: SEHNR, FQNEAQ (reference sequence).

The chain is built from TRBV7-3 and TRBJ2-7; D remains ambiguous. Germline V gene sequence: CDR1 SGHTA, CDR2 FQGTGA. Trimming shortened V by 1 base and J by 6 bases, and 13 bases separated the two germline ends. This CDR3 spans 14 amino acids. CDR3 DNA: TGTGCCAGCAGCTTAATGGTCGGTGCACGCGAGCAGTACTTC. It encodes CASSLMVGAREQYF.

The chain recombines TRBV18 with TRBJ1-6, with D possibly TRBD1 on 5 matching bases. V was cut by 4 bases and J by 6 bases, with 10 bases left in between. This CDR3 spans 14 amino acids. Germline CDR1 KGHSH, CDR2 LQKENI. The CDR3 DNA is TGTGCCAGCTCACGAAAGACAGTTAATTCACCCCTCCACTTT. As protein: CASSRKTVNSPLHF.

This clone came up once. The V gene is TRBV3-1 (or the pseudogene TRBV3-2), the J gene TRBJ2-1; 9 bases fit TRBD2. Looked up from germline, CDR1 is LGHDT and CDR2 is YNNKEL (reference sequence). This CDR3 spans 14 amino acids. V lost 3 bases to trimming and J lost 9 bases; unmatched junction nucleotides: 6. CDR3 region: CASSQRGGWGEQFF. In nucleotides, the CDR3 is TGTGCCAGCAGCCAGCGGGGGGGCTGGGGTGAGCAGTTCTTC.

The chain couples TRBV6-2 or TRBV6-3 to TRBJ1-4; 7 positions match TRBD1. V lost 5 bases, J lost 5 bases, and 5 bases stayed unmatched. There are 14 residues in the CDR3. Germline V gene sequence: CDR1 MNHEY, CDR2 SVGEGT. In nucleotides, the CDR3 is TGTGCCAGCAGTAGGGGGCGCTTGAATGAAAAACTGTTTTTT. Its translation: CASSRGRLNEKLFF.

The rearrangement uses TRBV4-1 and TRBJ1-6; 8 nucleotides match TRBD1. The CDR3 consists of 15 residues. Germline lookup yields CDR1 MGHRA and CDR2 YSYEKL. The trim removed 0 bases at V and 9 bases at J, leaving 4 bases unmatched. CDR3 region: CASSQDGTGISPLHF. The CDR3 DNA is TGCGCCAGCAGCCAAGACGGGACAGGTATTTCACCCCTCCACTTT.

The chain uses TRBV2 and TRBJ2-7; TRBD2 agrees at 10 bases. The CDR3 length is 15 residues. The V gene's germline CDR1 is SNHLY and CDR2 FYNNEI. V gave up 4 bases and J gave up 6 bases; unmatched junction bases: 9. The CDR3 DNA reads as TGTGCCAGCAGTGTAATTCAGCGGGGGGGTTTCGAGCAGTACTTC. It translates to CASSVIQRGGFEQYF.

The rearrangement uses TRBV6-1 and TRBJ2-3; maybe TRBD1 (5 bases). Germline CDR1 MNHNS, CDR2 SASEGT. Between the trimmed V and J ends, which lost 0 bases and 2 bases, there was a span of 12 bases. The CDR3 contains 16 residues. The CDR3 is CASSEAGVGVTDTQYF. CDR3 DNA: TGTGCCAGCAGTGAAGCAGGGGTAGGGGTCACAGATACGCAGTATTTT.

This chain uses TRBV2 with TRBJ2-4, with 9 bases that match TRBD1. Trimming took 7 bases from V and 0 from J; bases not matched to a gene: 7. From germline, CDR1 is SNHLY and CDR2 FYNNEI. This CDR3 comprises 16 residues. The CDR3 nucleotides are TGTGCCAGCATCTCGGGACAGGGCCTAGCCAAAAACATTCAGTACTTC. Translating gives CASISGQGLAKNIQYF.

V gene TRBV7-9 combines with J gene TRBJ1-4; D is unresolved. The CDR3 runs to 15 residues. Germline V gene lookup returns CDR1 SEHNR and CDR2 FQNEAQ (reference sequence). V was clipped by 5 bases and J by 3 bases, with 13 bases between them. The CDR3 nucleotides read TGTGCCAGCAGCCCCTTGCGGAATTCTAATGAAAAACTGTTTTTT. It encodes CASSPLRNSNEKLFF.

The V call is TRBV18, the J call TRBJ1-1, with 8 nucleotides matching TRBD1. CDR3 length: 15 amino acids. The germline CDR1 and CDR2 sequences are KGHSH and LQKENI. Trimming cost V 4 bases and J 0 bases; bases outside gene matches: 4. CDR3 bases: TGTGCCAGCTCACGGGGACAGGCGATGAACACTGAAGCTTTCTTT. Residues: CASSRGQAMNTEAFF.

This clone was recorded a few times. This chain uses TRBV7-6 with TRBJ1-2, with no clear D. The germline CDR1 and CDR2 sequences are SGHVS and FNYEAQ. V shed 5 bases and J shed 6 bases, with 19 bases lying between them. This CDR3 region has 15 residues. CDR3 coding DNA: TGTGCCAGCAGCCCCTTGGGAGAGGGTTCAAATGGCTACACCTTC. This sequence encodes CASSPLGEGSNGYTF.

The chain links TRBV9 to TRBJ2-3; 8 bases line up with TRBD2. Germline V lookup: CDR1 SGDLS, CDR2 YYNGEE. The CDR3 totals 16 residues. V dropped 0 bases and J dropped 2; count of bases not matched to a gene: 5. The CDR3 spells CASSVEGGGNTDTQYF. CDR3 nucleotide sequence: TGTGCCAGCAGCGTAGAGGGCGGGGGGAACACAGATACGCAGTATTTT.

CDR3 protein: CASSYQLADTGELFF. CDR3 DNA: TGTGCCAGCAGTTATCAGCTAGCGGACACCGGGGAGCTGTTTTTT. V is TRBV6-6 and J is TRBJ2-2; 7 bases map to TRBD2. With 3 bases clipped from V and 3 bases from J, the junction kept 4 bases outside the gene matches. The CDR3 has 15 residues. Per the germline V gene, CDR1 is MNHNY and CDR2 is SVGAGI (reference sequence).

The chain joins TRBV21-1 to TRBJ2-7; the D call of TRBD1 is as the table states it, not checked on the DNA. TRBV21-1 is termed a pseudogene. CDR3 size: 14 residues. CDR3 region: CASSHDRGPYEQYF. In nucleotides, the CDR3 is TGTGCCAGCAGCCACGACAGGGGCCCGTACGAGCAGTACTTC.

The rearrangement joins TRBV5-1 to TRBJ1-2; D is uncertain. V lost 2 bases to trimming and J lost 5 bases, with 13 bases between them. CDR1 and CDR2 from the germline V gene are SGHRS and YFSETQ. There are 14 residues in the CDR3. The DNA for the CDR3 is TGCGCCAGCAGCTTAAGTCAGCCAGGATATGGCTACACCTTC. Translating it yields CASSLSQPGYGYTF.

V gene TRBV7-2 combines with J gene TRBJ2-2; the match to TRBD1 covers 8 bases. Germline-derived CDR1 and CDR2 are SGHTA and FQGNSA. J lost 8 bases, V lost 5 bases, and 7 bases had no gene match. This CDR3 comprises 14 residues. In nucleotides, the CDR3 is TGTGCCAGCAGCCCGGACAGGGTCGGTGGGGAGCTGTTTTTT. Protein product: CASSPDRVGGELFF. The variable domain in full, completed from reference TRBV7-2 and TRBJ2-2, reads GAGVSQSPSNKVTEKGKDVELRCDPISGHTALYWYRQSLGQGLEFLIYFQGNSAPDKSGLPSDRFSAERTGGSVSTLTIQRTQQEDSAVYLCASSPDRVGGELFFGEGSRLTVL.

The CDR3 nucleotides read TGTGCCAGCAGCGTAGGAGGGGGCTCCTACAATGAGCAGTTCTTC. Its translation is CASSVGGGSYNEQFF. The chain couples TRBV9 to TRBJ2-1, with a possible D match to TRBD1 (6 bases). With 0 bases removed from V and 0 bases from J, the gap between germline ends came to 7 bases. Germline CDR1 SGDLS, CDR2 YYNGEE. The CDR3 runs 15 residues.

V gene TRBV18 combines with J gene TRBJ1-6; maybe TRBD1 (6 bases). Germline lookup yields CDR1 KGHSH and CDR2 LQKENI. The ends were cut back, 3 bases at V and 7 bases at J, with 16 bases in the middle. This CDR3 contains 16 residues. This CDR3 is CASSPAQGNRNSPLHF. Written as DNA, the CDR3 is TGTGCCAGCTCACCGGCACAGGGTAATAGGAATTCACCCCTCCACTTT.

The chain recombines TRBV2 with TRBJ2-7, with 8 bases aligning to TRBD1. Germline values: CDR1 SNHLY, CDR2 FYNNEI. With 11 bases clipped from V and 11 bases from J, the junction kept 8 bases outside the gene matches. The CDR3 sequence is 10 residues long. The CDR3 reads CACSGGQEYF. The DNA of the CDR3 is TGTGCCTGTTCAGGGGGCCAGGAGTACTTC.